This TCR beta chain was recorded in a study of blood T cell repertoires in COVID-19. Sequencing used immunoSEQ multiplex PCR; TCRdb keeps in-frame clones, though not all of them. Among roughly 250,000 clones, 80% to 90% were seen once, and the ten largest hold 2.5% to 3%. The germline CDR1 and CDR2 sequences are MNHEY and SMNVEV (reference sequence). With 3 bases removed from V and 2 bases from J, the gap between germline ends came to 14 bases. The CDR3 has 15 residues. The study recruited people aged about 18 to 95 years across approximately 24 US areas. Cohorts were assigned according to the clinical history that participants reported.

Material: PBMCs or T cells enriched from blood (not recorded which). The TCR comes from a woman in her twenties or thirties with acute COVID-19. The chain links TRBV27 to TRBJ2-7; D is uncertain. The DNA for the CDR3 is TGTGCCAGCAGTTTTCAAGCGACGGAGACCTACGAGCAGTACTTC. The encoded protein is CASSFQATETYEQYF.